These 9 T cell receptor beta chains were sequenced from one sample in a study of identical twins. Using its own MiXCR run on the 5' RACE reads, TCRdb lists one record per CDR3 protein. The table records 700,000 or so distinct CDR3 sequences, around 8.3% of them present only once. A further study also used this sample, focusing on yellow fever vaccine responses in identical twins.

The sequenced sample consisted of PBMCs. The receptors here all came from a woman aged 18 to 35 in good health.

The V gene is TRBV2, the J gene TRBJ2-1, with 12 bases fitting TRBD1. The CDR3 is 15 residues long. CDR1 and CDR2 from the germline V gene are SNHLY and FYNNEI. With V trimmed by 6 bases and J by 6 bases, 6 bases remained unmatched. CDR3 region: CASSAGTGGCNEQFF. The CDR3 DNA is TGTGCCAGCAGCGCAGGGACAGGGGGCTGCAATGAGCAGTTCTTC.

This clonotype has just a few counts. V gene TRBV7-2 combines with J gene TRBJ2-7; 10 positions agree with TRBD2. The V and J ends lost 1 base and 10 bases, in that order; junction bases with no gene match: 7. The V gene's germline CDR1 is SGHTA and CDR2 FQGNSA. This CDR3 is built from 14 residues. CDR3 DNA sequence: TGTGCCAGCAGCTTAGAGGCTAGCGGGAGTCCCCAGTACTTC. This codes for CASSLEASGSPQYF.

There are many counts of this clonotype. The CDR3 spells CASSPNRIPTSEAFF. The CDR3 coding sequence is TGCGCCAGCAGCCCCAACAGGATACCCACTTCTGAAGCTTTCTTT. The gene calls are TRBV4-3 and TRBJ1-1; D may be TRBD1 (5 bases). The germline CDR1 and CDR2 sequences are LGHNA and YSLEER. CDR3 length: 15 amino acids. Trimming removed 4 bases from V and 6 bases from J, with 18 bases in between.

V and J are TRBV19 and TRBJ2-1; the D is unclear. V shed 5 bases and J shed 0 bases, with 14 bases lying between them. The CDR3 loop spans 16 amino acids. The germline gives CDR1 LNHDA, CDR2 SQIVND (reference sequence). The CDR3 DNA is TGTGCCAGTAGTGAACCTATTCAGTCCTCCTACAATGAGCAGTTCTTC. This codes for CASSEPIQSSYNEQFF.

This clonotype was counted many times. The V gene is TRBV2, the J gene TRBJ2-2; the D gene is possibly TRBD2 (5 bases). The germline V gene encodes CDR1 SNHLY and CDR2 FYNNEI. The germline V and J ends were trimmed by 1 base and 1 base, with 10 bases remaining between them. This CDR3 contains 16 residues. The CDR3 nucleotides are TGTGCCAGCAGTGAAGTCCAGCGGAAGAACACCGGGGAGCTGTTTTTT. Translation: CASSEVQRKNTGELFF. The full variable domain, in which reference TRBV2 and TRBJ2-2 provide the parts outside the CDR3, is EPEVTQTPSHQVTQMGQEVILRCVPISNHLYFYWYRQILGQKVEFLVSFYNNEISEKSEIFDDQFSVERPDGSNFTLKIRSTKLEDSAMYFCASSEVQRKNTGELFFGEGSRLTVL.

This clonotype was seen more than once but under ten times. The chain recombines TRBV6-1 with TRBJ2-5; TRBD1 matches 9 bases. In germline, CDR1 is MNHNS, CDR2 SASEGT. V lost 4 bases and J lost 5; bases outside the gene matches: 11. The CDR3 consists of 16 residues. DNA of the CDR3: TGTGCCAGCAGTGTAACAGGGGGCGCGCATTCTGAGACCCAGTACTTC. Its protein product is CASSVTGGAHSETQYF.

The J gene is TRBJ1-2, the V gene TRBV29-1; D remains ambiguous. The CDR3 runs to 13 residues. The germline V gene has CDR1 SQVTM and CDR2 ANQGSEA. V shed 0 bases and J shed 1 base, with 6 bases lying between them. DNA for the CDR3: TGCAGCGTTGAAGATACCATTAACTATGGCTACACCTTC. Translated, it gives CSVEDTINYGYTF. Full variable domain (outside the CDR3, taken from reference TRBV29-1 and TRBJ1-2): SAVISQKPSRDICQRGTSLTIQCQVDSQVTMMFWYRQQPGQSLTLIATANQGSEATYESGFVIDKFPISRPNLTFSTLTVSNMSPEDSSIYLCSVEDTINYGYTFGSGTRLTVV.

This clonotype was picked up a small number of times. V and J are TRBV7-2 and TRBJ2-1, with a tentative D call TRBD1 (6 bases). CDR3 size: 13 residues. V dropped 4 bases and J dropped 6 bases, with 10 bases sitting between them. The V gene's germline CDR1 is SGHTA and CDR2 FQGNSA. In DNA form, the CDR3 reads TGTGCCAGCAGCTCTGTACAGGGCAATGAGCAGTTCTTC. Protein: CASSSVQGNEQFF.

This clonotype showed up just a few times. The rearrangement links TRBV20-1 to TRBJ1-2; no definite D call. Trimming shortened V by 4 bases and J by 4 bases, and 10 bases separated the two germline ends. This CDR3 comprises 12 residues. Germline V gives CDR1 DFQATT, CDR2 SNEGSKA (reference sequence). Here the CDR3 reads CSAIRASYGYTF. DNA of the CDR3: TGCAGTGCTATTCGGGCAAGCTATGGCTACACCTTC.